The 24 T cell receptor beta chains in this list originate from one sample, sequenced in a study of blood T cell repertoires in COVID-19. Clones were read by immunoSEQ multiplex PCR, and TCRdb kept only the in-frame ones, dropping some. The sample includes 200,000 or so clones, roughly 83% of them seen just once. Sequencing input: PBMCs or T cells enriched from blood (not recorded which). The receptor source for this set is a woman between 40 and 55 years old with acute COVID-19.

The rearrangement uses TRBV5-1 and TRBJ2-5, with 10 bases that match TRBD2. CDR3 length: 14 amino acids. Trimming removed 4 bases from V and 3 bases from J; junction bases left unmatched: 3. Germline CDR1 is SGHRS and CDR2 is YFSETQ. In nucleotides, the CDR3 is TGCGCCAGCAGCCCCGGGACTAGCGAAGAGACCCAGTACTTC. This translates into CASSPGTSEETQYF.

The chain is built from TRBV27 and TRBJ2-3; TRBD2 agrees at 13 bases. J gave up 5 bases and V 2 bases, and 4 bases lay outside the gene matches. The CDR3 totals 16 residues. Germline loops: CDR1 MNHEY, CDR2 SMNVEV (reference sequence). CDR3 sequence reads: CASSLTLAGGVDTQYF. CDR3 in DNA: TGTGCCAGCAGTTTAACACTAGCGGGAGGGGTAGATACGCAGTATTTT.

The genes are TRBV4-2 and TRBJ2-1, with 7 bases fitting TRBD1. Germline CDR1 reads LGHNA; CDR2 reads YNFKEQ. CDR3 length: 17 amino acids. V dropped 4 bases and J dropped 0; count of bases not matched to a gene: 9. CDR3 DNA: TGTGCCAGCAGCCGAGAAACAGGGGCTAGCTCCTACAATGAGCAGTTCTTC. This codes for CASSRETGASSYNEQFF.

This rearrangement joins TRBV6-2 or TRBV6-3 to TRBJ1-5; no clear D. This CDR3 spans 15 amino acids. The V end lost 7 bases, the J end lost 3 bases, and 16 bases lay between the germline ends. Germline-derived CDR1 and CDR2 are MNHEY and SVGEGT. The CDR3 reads CASTPQSFNNQPQHF. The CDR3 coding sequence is TGTGCCAGCACCCCACAATCTTTCAACAATCAGCCCCAGCATTTT.

The CDR3 nucleotides are TGTGCCACGGGAGTCTCCTACAATGAGCAGTTCTTC. It yields the protein CATGVSYNEQFF. This chain links TRBV6-1 with TRBJ2-1; a weak D match, TRBD2 (6 bases). Germline V gene lookup returns CDR1 MNHNS and CDR2 SASEGT. CDR3 size: 12 residues. V was trimmed by 10 bases and J by 0 bases, leaving 7 bases between them.

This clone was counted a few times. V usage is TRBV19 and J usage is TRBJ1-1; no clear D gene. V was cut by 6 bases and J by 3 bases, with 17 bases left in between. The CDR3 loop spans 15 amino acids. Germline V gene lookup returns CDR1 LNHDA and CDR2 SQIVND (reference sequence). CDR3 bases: TGTGCCAGTAGGTCCAAGGGAATCGGGGACACTGAAGCTTTCTTT. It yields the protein CASRSKGIGDTEAFF.

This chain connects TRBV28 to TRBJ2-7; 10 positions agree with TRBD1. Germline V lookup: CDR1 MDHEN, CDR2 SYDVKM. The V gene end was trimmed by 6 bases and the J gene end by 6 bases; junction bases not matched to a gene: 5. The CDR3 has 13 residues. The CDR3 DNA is TGTGCCAGCAGGAGCGGACAGGGGGGCGAGCAGTACTTC. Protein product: CASRSGQGGEQYF.

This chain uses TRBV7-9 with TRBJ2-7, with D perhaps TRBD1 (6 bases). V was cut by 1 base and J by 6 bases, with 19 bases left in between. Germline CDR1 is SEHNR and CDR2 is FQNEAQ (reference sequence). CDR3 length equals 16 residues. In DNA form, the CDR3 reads TGTGCCAGCAGCTTAGTTATGGACAGTCGATTGGGCGAGCAGTACTTC. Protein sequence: CASSLVMDSRLGEQYF. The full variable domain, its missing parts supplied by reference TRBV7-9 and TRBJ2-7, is DTGVSQNPRHKITKRGQNVTFRCDPISEHNRLYWYRQTLGQGPEFLTYFQNEAQLEKSRLLSDRFSAERPKGSFSTLEIQRTEQGDSAMYLCASSLVMDSRLGEQYFGPGTRLTVT.

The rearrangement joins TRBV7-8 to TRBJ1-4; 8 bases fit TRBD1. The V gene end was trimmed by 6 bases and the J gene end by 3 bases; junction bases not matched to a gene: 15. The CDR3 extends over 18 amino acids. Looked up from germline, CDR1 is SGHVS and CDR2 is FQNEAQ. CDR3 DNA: TGTGCCAGCAGTCCTCGGACAGGGTTTGGACGGGCTAATGAAAAACTGTTTTTT. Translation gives CASSPRTGFGRANEKLFF. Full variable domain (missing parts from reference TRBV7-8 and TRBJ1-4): GAGVSQSPRYKVAKRGQDVALRCDPISGHVSLFWYQQALGQGPEFLTYFQNEAQLDKSGLPSDRFFAERPEGSVSTLKIQRTQQEDSAVYLCASSPRTGFGRANEKLFFGSGTQLSVL.

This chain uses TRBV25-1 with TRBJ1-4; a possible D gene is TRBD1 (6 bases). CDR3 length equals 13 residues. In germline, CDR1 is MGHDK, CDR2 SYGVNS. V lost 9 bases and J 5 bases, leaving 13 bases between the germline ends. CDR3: CASHGTPNEKLFF. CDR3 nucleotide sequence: TGTGCCAGTCACGGGACACCGAATGAAAAACTGTTTTTT.

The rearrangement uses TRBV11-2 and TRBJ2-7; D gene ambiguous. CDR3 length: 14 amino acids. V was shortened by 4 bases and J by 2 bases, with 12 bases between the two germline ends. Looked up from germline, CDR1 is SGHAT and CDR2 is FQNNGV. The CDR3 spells CASSSTVAPYEQYF. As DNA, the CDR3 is TGTGCCAGCAGCTCTACGGTCGCCCCCTACGAGCAGTACTTC.

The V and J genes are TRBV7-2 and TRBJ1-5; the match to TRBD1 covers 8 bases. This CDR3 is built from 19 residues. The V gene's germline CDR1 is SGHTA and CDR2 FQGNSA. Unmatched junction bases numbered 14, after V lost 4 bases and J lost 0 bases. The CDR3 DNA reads TGTGCCAGCAGCTCCGATGGACAGGGTGGTCCCTTTAGCAATCAGCCCCAGCATTTT. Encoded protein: CASSSDGQGGPFSNQPQHF.

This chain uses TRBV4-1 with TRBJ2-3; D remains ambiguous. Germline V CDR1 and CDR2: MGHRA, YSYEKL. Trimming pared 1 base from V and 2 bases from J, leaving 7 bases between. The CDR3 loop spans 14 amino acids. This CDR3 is CASSQGLNTDTQYF. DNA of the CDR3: TGCGCCAGCAGCCAAGGGCTTAACACAGATACGCAGTATTTT.

CDR3 in amino acids: CASGFLPGTGVNSPLHF. CDR3 DNA: TGTGCTAGTGGTTTTTTACCGGGGACAGGGGTCAATTCACCCCTCCACTTT. V usage is TRBV12-5 and J usage is TRBJ1-6; 10 bases agree with TRBD1. Germline CDR1 is LGHNT and CDR2 is FRNRAP. V lost 3 bases to trimming and J lost 7 bases; unmatched junction nucleotides: 9. The CDR3 contains 17 residues.

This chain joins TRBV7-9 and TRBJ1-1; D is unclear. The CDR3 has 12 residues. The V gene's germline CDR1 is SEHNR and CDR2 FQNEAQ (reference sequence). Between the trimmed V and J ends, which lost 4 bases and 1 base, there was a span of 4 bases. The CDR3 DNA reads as TGTGCCAGCAGCTCCCAGAACACTGAAGCTTTCTTT. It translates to CASSSQNTEAFF.

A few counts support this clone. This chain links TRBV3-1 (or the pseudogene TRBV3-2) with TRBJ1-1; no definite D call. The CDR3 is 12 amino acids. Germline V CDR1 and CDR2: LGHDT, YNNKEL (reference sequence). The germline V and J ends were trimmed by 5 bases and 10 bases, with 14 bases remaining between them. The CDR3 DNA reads TGTGCCAGCAGCTCCTCCTCCGGAGGAGCTTTCTTT. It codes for CASSSSSGGAFF.

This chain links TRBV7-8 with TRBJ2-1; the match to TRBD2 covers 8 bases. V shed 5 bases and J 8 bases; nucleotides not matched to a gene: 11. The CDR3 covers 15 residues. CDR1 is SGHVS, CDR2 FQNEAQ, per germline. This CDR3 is CASSQLAERGYEQFF. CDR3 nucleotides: TGTGCCAGCAGCCAACTAGCGGAGCGGGGATATGAGCAGTTCTTC.

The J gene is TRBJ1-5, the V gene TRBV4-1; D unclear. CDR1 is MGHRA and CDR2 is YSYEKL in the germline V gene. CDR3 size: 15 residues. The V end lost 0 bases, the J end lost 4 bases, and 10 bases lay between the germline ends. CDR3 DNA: TGCGCCAGCAGCCAAGATGTGGCACCGAATCAGCCCCAGCATTTT. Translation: CASSQDVAPNQPQHF.

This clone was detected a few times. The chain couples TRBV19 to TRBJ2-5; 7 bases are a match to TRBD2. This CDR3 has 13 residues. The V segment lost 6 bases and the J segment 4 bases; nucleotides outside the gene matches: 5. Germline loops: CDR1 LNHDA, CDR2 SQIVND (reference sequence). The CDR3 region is CASRRGRGETQYF. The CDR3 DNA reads TGTGCCAGTAGGCGAGGGAGGGGAGAGACCCAGTACTTC.

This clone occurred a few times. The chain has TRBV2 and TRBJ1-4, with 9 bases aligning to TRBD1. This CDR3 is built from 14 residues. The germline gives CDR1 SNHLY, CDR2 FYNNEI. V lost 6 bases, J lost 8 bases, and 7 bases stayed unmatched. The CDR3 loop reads CASRRDRVLEKLFF. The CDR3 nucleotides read TGTGCCAGCAGACGGGACAGGGTTTTGGAAAAACTGTTTTTT.

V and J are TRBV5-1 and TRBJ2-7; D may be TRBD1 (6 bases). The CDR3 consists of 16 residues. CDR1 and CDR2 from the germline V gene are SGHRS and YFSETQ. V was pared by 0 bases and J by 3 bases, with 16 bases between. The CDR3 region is CASSLGQALGNYEQYF. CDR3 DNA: TGCGCCAGCAGCTTGGGACAGGCGCTTGGAAACTACGAGCAGTACTTC.

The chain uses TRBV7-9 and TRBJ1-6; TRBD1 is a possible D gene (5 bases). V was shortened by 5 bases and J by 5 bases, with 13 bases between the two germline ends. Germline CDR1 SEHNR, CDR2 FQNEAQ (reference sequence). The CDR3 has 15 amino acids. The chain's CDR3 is CASSPVGAHNSPLHF. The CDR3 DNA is TGTGCCAGCAGCCCCGTAGGGGCCCATAATTCACCCCTCCACTTT. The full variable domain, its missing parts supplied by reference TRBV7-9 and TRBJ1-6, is DTGVSQNPRHKITKRGQNVTFRCDPISEHNRLYWYRQTLGQGPEFLTYFQNEAQLEKSRLLSDRFSAERPKGSFSTLEIQRTEQGDSAMYLCASSPVGAHNSPLHFGNGTRLTVT.

CDR3 in amino acids: CASSQATGHGYANEKLFF. As DNA, the CDR3 is TGCGCCAGCAGCCAAGCGACAGGGCATGGGTACGCTAATGAAAAACTGTTTTTT. The rearrangement links TRBV4-3 to TRBJ1-4; 7 bases are a match to TRBD1. V lost 1 base and J lost 3; bases outside the gene matches: 11. Germline CDR1 LGHNA, CDR2 YSLEER. The CDR3 sequence is 18 residues long.

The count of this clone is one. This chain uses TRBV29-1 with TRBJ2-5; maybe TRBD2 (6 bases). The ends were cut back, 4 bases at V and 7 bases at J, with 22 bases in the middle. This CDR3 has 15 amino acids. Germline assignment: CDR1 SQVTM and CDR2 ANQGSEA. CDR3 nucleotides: TGCAGCGTTGTGGGTCTAGCTGGTTTGGGGGGGACCCAGTACTTC. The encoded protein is CSVVGLAGLGGTQYF.